What follows describes a single TCR beta chain. This clone's antigen is unknown. No clone much larger than this one lies a single base away; base qualities are absent. What this sample's treatment or condition label stands for: roughly 11-day PBMC culture with coronavirus spike peptide pools or control peptides (ViraFEST assay). To expand antigen-specific T cells with peptide pools and then pick out the expanded clonotypes through TCR sequencing, the study relied on the ViraFEST assay. Negative nucleocapsid antibody tests before and after vaccination confirmed that the healthy vaccine recipients had no prior SARS-CoV-2 infection. Each well held around 2.1 million PBMCs cultured with 10 ug/ml peptide pools in IMDM containing 5% human AB serum and 9 to 10 IU/ml IL-2. On days 3 and 7, half of the culture medium was replaced with fresh IL-2-containing medium. CD4+ T cells were isolated after 10 days of culture through negative selection using the EasySep CD4+ T cell isolation kit. Ficoll-Paque Plus gradient centrifugation was used to isolate PBMCs from whole blood, and the isolated PBMCs were then either used fresh or cryopreserved at -140C. Triplicate wells were generally used for each culture condition.

The sample belongs to a study of vaccination and CD4 T cells after COVID-19 (dated 2022 in TCRdb). In the study overall: Six males and four females were included in the convalescent cohort, with two Hispanic individuals, seven Caucasians, two Asians and one multiracial person represented. Two doses of either the Pfizer-BioNTech BNT162b2 vaccine (n=8) or the Moderna mRNA-1273 vaccine (n=2) were administered to participants. Post-COVID blood samples were collected from convalescent patients a median of about 92 days after diagnosis, with a range of roughly 35 to 161 days. Post-vaccine blood samples were taken a median of roughly 75 days after the second vaccine dose, with a range of roughly 13 to 250 days. Overlapping spike peptide pools from SARS-CoV-2 and from the common cold coronaviruses HCoV-NL63, HCoV-OC43 and HCoV-229E were used as culture stimuli. Control cultures used a CEFX viral epitope pool as positive control, an HIV-1 Nef peptide pool as negative control, or no peptide. In ten to eleven COVID-19 convalescent patients and a handful of infection-naive healthy vaccine recipients, researchers compared the spike-specific CD4+ TCR repertoire from before mRNA vaccination with the repertoire from after.

The germline V gene (reference sequence) yields LNHDA for CDR1 and SQIVND for CDR2. The CDR3 starts with the cysteine, ends with the phenylalanine, and has 13 residues. Only the CDR3 portion is preserved as DNA: 39 bases, with reading frame beginning at the first base. The junction shows trimming of 3 bases on V and 2 bases on J, plus 7 bases between the germline ends. Receptor libraries were prepared by PCR. TCR sequencing of DNA from cultured CD4+ T cells used the Oncomine TCR Beta short-read assay at the Johns Hopkins FTIC core. The QIAamp micro DNA kit was used to extract genomic DNA from the cultured CD4+ T cells. Oncomine TCR Beta libraries from cultured CD4+ T cells were pooled using unique dual indexes and sequenced on an Illumina iSeq 100. Turning to the authors' computational methods: Non-productive sequences were filtered out, and CDR3s that did not start with C, did not end with F or W, or were shorter than 7 amino acids were discarded. The MANAFEST web application was used to identify antigen-specific clonotypes by comparing peptide-stimulated wells against reference wells and other culture wells. To be called positive, a clone needed an FDR below 0.05, an odds ratio above 5, and a productive frequency above 0.1% in at least two of three replicate wells. Cross-reactive clonotypes were defined as significantly expanded in both SARS-CoV-2 spike wells and at least one common cold coronavirus spike condition. CDR3 homology was assessed with Levenshtein distances (stringdist) and unrooted phylogenetic trees (ape) in R version 3.6.1. The public reads were run again by TCRdb, first through fastp at Q25 and then through MiXCR, and only productive beta chains were kept. For every CDR3 protein sequence, its rows merge into one entry that carries the most common genes and DNA. V and J calls and clone size were set by TCRdb, not the authors. In all, the sample holds 19,000 or so distinct CDR3 sequences, and approximately 80% of those were seen once. The top ten clonotypes cover roughly 17% of the sample.

What the work shows at the level of the full study, not this receptor alone: Among convalescent patients, a median about 86% of the SARS-CoV-2-reactive clones seen after vaccination appeared only after vaccination, which suggests priming specific to the vaccine. Of the vaccine-specific clones in convalescent patients, 304 of 307, or nearly all, reacted only to SARS-CoV-2 spike and did not cross-react with common cold coronaviruses. The median number of SARS-CoV-2-reactive clonotypes rose from 21 after infection to approximately 41 after vaccination, but the change was not significant. Relatively few convalescent patients were included in the study, and early timepoints after natural infection were not analyzed.

The sequence came from a human donor who received a COVID-19 vaccine. The source material was CD4+ T cells from blood, cultured in vitro, sampled after SARS-CoV-2 vaccination. The V gene is TRBV19 and the J gene is TRBJ1-1; the D gene is not confidently resolved. The CDR3: CASSIKRNTEAFF. The nucleotide sequence is given as TGTGCCAGTAGTATCAAGCGAAACACTGAAGCTTTCTTT.